Shown below are 5 T cell receptor beta chains from a single sample sequenced in a study of T-cell reconstitution after alpha-beta-depleted transplantation in children. Unique molecular identifiers featured in how the TCRbeta library was prepared. TCRdb reanalysed the PCR reads using MiXCR and keeps one entry per CDR3 protein. The sample yields 150,000 to 250,000 distinct CDR3 sequences, just under 6.5% seen once. Sequences were derived from PBMCs, sampled before TCRalphabeta/CD19-depleted stem cell transplant. The receptors originated from a girl under three years old with combined immunodeficiency, due to receive a stem cell transplant.

In this sample, this clonotype turned up a few times. V and J are TRBV7-9 and TRBJ2-7; 9 nucleotides match TRBD1. The J segment lost 1 base and the V segment lost 6 bases, leaving 13 bases of the junction unmatched. The CDR3 contains 17 residues. Germline V lookup: CDR1 SEHNR, CDR2 FQNEAQ (reference sequence). The CDR3 sequence: CASSSPNTGGASYEQYF. The CDR3 region has the DNA TGTGCCAGCAGTTCGCCAAATACAGGGGGCGCTTCCTACGAGCAGTACTTC.

At least ten counts were recorded for this clonotype. The rearrangement uses TRBV7-2 and TRBJ2-5; 9 bases are shared with TRBD2. The length of the CDR3 is 15 residues. The trim removed 1 base at V and 4 bases at J, leaving 4 bases unmatched. CDR1 is SGHTA and CDR2 is FQGNSA in the germline V gene. The CDR3: CASSLGLAVAETQYF. CDR3 nucleotide sequence: TGTGCCAGCAGCTTAGGACTAGCGGTCGCAGAGACCCAGTACTTC. Using reference TRBV7-2 and TRBJ2-5 for the parts outside the CDR3, the full variable domain is GAGVSQSPSNKVTEKGKDVELRCDPISGHTALYWYRQSLGQGLEFLIYFQGNSAPDKSGLPSDRFSAERTGGSVSTLTIQRTQQEDSAVYLCASSLGLAVAETQYFGPGTRLLVL.

The table lists this clonotype with many counts. The chain is built from TRBV12-3 or TRBV12-4 and TRBJ2-7; D is perhaps TRBD2 (5 bases). V shed 3 bases and J shed 1 base, with 10 bases lying between them. The CDR3 totals 14 residues. Written as DNA, the CDR3 is TGTGCCAGCAGTTTCGGGGTACAGTCCTACGAGCAGTACTTC. Protein product: CASSFGVQSYEQYF.

In its sample, this clonotype was seen a few times. This rearrangement joins TRBV12-3 or TRBV12-4 to TRBJ1-2; 9 positions match TRBD1. With 5 bases clipped from V and 5 bases from J, the junction kept 9 bases outside the gene matches. This CDR3 comprises 15 residues. Here the CDR3 DNA reads TGTGCCAGCAGTATCGGGACAGGGTTTAAATATGGCTACACCTTC. It encodes CASSIGTGFKYGYTF.

This clonotype was observed at least ten times. The genes are TRBV29-1 and TRBJ1-2, with D uncertain. The CDR3 loop spans 13 amino acids. Trimming removed 6 bases from V and 4 bases from J, with 15 bases in between. Germline CDR1 SQVTM, CDR2 ANQGSEA. The DNA of the CDR3 is TGCAGCGTCGTAGGGCAGCTCATCTATGGCTACACCTTC. Its protein product is CSVVGQLIYGYTF. The full variable domain, completed using reference TRBV29-1 and TRBJ1-2, is SAVISQKPSRDICQRGTSLTIQCQVDSQVTMMFWYRQQPGQSLTLIATANQGSEATYESGFVIDKFPISRPNLTFSTLTVSNMSPEDSSIYLCSVVGQLIYGYTFGSGTRLTVV.